Detailed here is one TCR beta chain. What it recognizes is unknown. The entry originates in a study of CXCR3-negative and CXCR3-positive naive CD8 T cells. Regarding the study as a whole: Both naive subsets, CXCR3-negative and CXCR3-positive, displayed similar TRBV-TRBJ usage, unlike memory cells. Similar levels of surface CD5 were seen between naive subsets; TCR strength was inferred from TRB CDR3 properties.

The CDR3 is 15 amino acids. Germline CDR1 MDHEN, CDR2 SYDVKM. In preparing the TRB cDNA libraries, 5' RACE with UMI labels was used. TCRdb re-called the 5' RACE reads and shows each CDR3 protein once, DNA omitted. With about 130,000 distinct CDR3 sequences in the sample, the ten largest clones hold nearly 0.5%. Researchers sorted more than 250,000 cells of each CD8+ T cell subset in triplicate. Naive CD8+ T lymphocytes were specified as CD45RO-CCR7+CD27+CD95-. The sequence derives from a human donor in good health. Some clones in this sample may be carry-over from other donors' samples. The chain joins TRBV28 to TRBJ2-1. Sequences were obtained from naive CXCR3- CD8+ T cells from blood. Subset defined: CD45RO-CCR7+CD27+CD95- naive CD8+ T cells lacking CXCR3 (TNR3-). CDR3 region: CASRIAGSSYNEQFF. Full variable domain (missing parts from reference TRBV28 and TRBJ2-1): DVKVTQSSRYLVKRTGEKVFLECVQDMDHENMFWYRQDPGLGLRLIYFSYDVKMKEKGDIPEGYSVSREKKERFSLILESASTNQTSMYLCASRIAGSSYNEQFFGPGTRLTVL.